The 22 T cell receptor beta chains below all came from one sample that was sequenced in a study of blood T cell repertoires in COVID-19. Clones were sequenced by immunoSEQ multiplex PCR, and TCRdb holds only the in-frame ones, with some missing. The sample lists approximately 260,000 clones, about 88% occurring once. The sequencing input was peripheral blood. The receptor source for this set is a young man with active or convalescent COVID-19.

Concerning this clone itself: Sequence at one end of the junction differs from germline and may be a read error. This chain connects TRBV4-3 to TRBJ1-6; D unresolved. Germline CDR1 LGHNA, CDR2 YSLEER. The CDR3 spans 15 residues. The CDR3 bases are TGCGCCAGCAGCCAAGAATTAGAGGGAATTATTCTGTTTAGCTTT. Translation gives CASSQELEGIILFSF.

The chain couples TRBV2 to TRBJ1-4; D ambiguous. The ends were cut back, 6 bases at V and 8 bases at J, with 7 bases in the middle. CDR1 and CDR2 from the germline V gene are SNHLY and FYNNEI. There are 11 residues in the CDR3. The CDR3, as DNA: TGTGCCAGCAGCTTTAGCGAAAAACTGTTTTTT. Translated: CASSFSEKLFF. The complete variable domain, with remaining parts taken from reference TRBV2 and TRBJ1-4, reads EPEVTQTPSHQVTQMGQEVILRCVPISNHLYFYWYRQILGQKVEFLVSFYNNEISEKSEIFDDQFSVERPDGSNFTLKIRSTKLEDSAMYFCASSFSEKLFFGSGTQLSVL.

The V call is TRBV7-3, the J call TRBJ2-6; D may be TRBD2 (5 bases). Germline V gene data show CDR1 as SGHTA and CDR2 as FQGTGA. The CDR3 runs to 12 residues. Trimming cost V 0 bases and J 12 bases, with 6 bases left between them. The CDR3 DNA reads as TGTGCCAGCAGCTTAACCGCGGGCGTCCTGACTTTC. It codes for CASSLTAGVLTF.

The rearrangement uses TRBV28 and TRBJ2-1, with a tentative D call TRBD2 (5 bases). The CDR3 sequence is 15 residues long. V lost 4 bases, J lost 5 bases, and 15 bases lay in between. CDR1 is MDHEN, CDR2 SYDVKM, per germline. The CDR3 DNA reads as TGTGCCAGCAGTTCGGCCGGGATTCAAAACAATGAGCAGTTCTTC. This encodes CASSSAGIQNNEQFF. The full variable domain, in which reference TRBV28 and TRBJ2-1 provide the parts outside the CDR3, is DVKVTQSSRYLVKRTGEKVFLECVQDMDHENMFWYRQDPGLGLRLIYFSYDVKMKEKGDIPEGYSVSREKKERFSLILESASTNQTSMYLCASSSAGIQNNEQFFGPGTRLTVL.

The chain recombines TRBV2 with TRBJ2-5; D may be TRBD2 (6 bases). Germline V gene sequence: CDR1 SNHLY, CDR2 FYNNEI. Trimming took 4 bases from V and 4 from J, leaving 16 bases between them. The CDR3 is made up of 15 amino acids. The CDR3 sequence is CASSGVGTGGETQYF. As DNA, the CDR3 is TGTGCCAGCAGTGGCGTAGGGACTGGTGGAGAGACCCAGTACTTC.

The rearrangement uses TRBV18 and TRBJ1-3, with D unclear. Germline V CDR1 and CDR2: KGHSH, LQKENI. The CDR3 is made up of 14 amino acids. The V end lost 2 bases, the J end lost 0 bases, and 5 bases lay between the germline ends. CDR3 residues: CASSPESSGNTIYF. CDR3 in DNA: TGTGCCAGCTCACCAGAGAGCTCTGGAAACACCATATATTTT.

The rearrangement uses TRBV6-1 and TRBJ1-2; D call uncertain. V lost 2 bases, J lost 2 bases, and 9 bases lay in between. CDR1 and CDR2 from the germline V gene are MNHNS and SASEGT. CDR3 size: 14 residues. CDR3 residues: CASSETAMNYGYTF. In DNA, the CDR3 is TGTGCCAGCAGTGAAACTGCCATGAACTATGGCTACACCTTC.

This clone was seen once. The chain has TRBV14 and TRBJ2-1; 7 bases map to TRBD2. Germline V gives CDR1 SGHDN, CDR2 FVKESK. V lost 1 base, J lost 8 bases, and 11 bases stayed unmatched. This CDR3 is 16 amino acids long. This chain's CDR3 is CASSQAVGRVYYEQFF. CDR3 coding DNA: TGTGCCAGCAGCCAAGCGGTAGGGAGGGTTTATTATGAGCAGTTCTTC.

J is TRBJ2-7 and V is TRBV30; the match to TRBD2 covers 9 bases. There are 15 residues in the CDR3. V lost 0 bases and J lost 1; bases outside the gene matches: 4. Germline CDR1 is GTSNPN and CDR2 is SVGIG (reference sequence). The CDR3 bases are TGTGCCTGGAGTGTAGGCGGGAGGGATTCCTACGAGCAGTACTTC. This encodes CAWSVGGRDSYEQYF.

The chain carries TRBV25-1 and TRBJ2-2; D not certain. The V gene lost 1 base and the J gene lost 6 bases, with 6 bases spanning the gap. This CDR3 region has 13 residues. Germline V gene data show CDR1 as MGHDK and CDR2 as SYGVNS. The CDR3: CASSELSAGELFF. CDR3 nucleotides: TGTGCCAGCAGTGAATTATCAGCCGGGGAGCTGTTTTTT.

This clone was seen only a few times. The chain carries TRBV10-2 and TRBJ2-7; D ambiguous. Germline CDR1 is WSHSY and CDR2 is SAAADI. This CDR3 is 15 amino acids long. The V and J ends lost 2 bases and 6 bases respectively, with 17 bases between them. The CDR3 here is CASSEIFGRSVEQYF. CDR3 nucleotides: TGCGCCAGCAGTGAGATCTTCGGCAGGTCCGTCGAGCAGTACTTC.

The chain carries TRBV10-3 and TRBJ2-5; TRBD2 is a possible D gene (7 bases). The CDR3 runs 15 residues. V dropped 3 bases and J dropped 4 bases, with 15 bases sitting between them. Germline V CDR1 and CDR2: ENHRY, SYGVKD. DNA for the CDR3: TGTGCCATCAGTGATCGGGGGGCTCAAGGAGAGACCCAGTACTTC. Translating gives CAISDRGAQGETQYF.

Points on this clone: The identical CDR3 is also encoded by other nucleotide sequences in the sample. The chain joins TRBV19 to TRBJ2-7, with 8 nucleotides matching TRBD2. This CDR3 region has 13 residues. Germline loops: CDR1 LNHDA, CDR2 SQIVND (reference sequence). V trimming: 7 bases; J trimming: 2 bases; junction bases outside the gene matches: 4. This chain's CDR3 is CASKAGGTYEQYF. Written as DNA, the CDR3 is TGTGCCAGTAAGGCGGGAGGTACCTACGAGCAGTACTTC.

Only one count was recorded for this clone. The gene calls are TRBV5-4 and TRBJ2-6, with D possibly matching TRBD2 (5 bases). CDR3 length equals 13 residues. CDR1 and CDR2 (germline): SGHNT, YYREEE (reference sequence). V lost 9 bases and J 4 bases, leaving 11 bases between the germline ends. For the CDR3, the DNA is TGTGCCACCTCTAGGGAGGGGGCCAACGTCCTGACTTTC. Amino acids: CATSREGANVLTF. The variable domain in full, with the rest retrieved from reference TRBV5-4 and TRBJ2-6, is ETGVTQSPTHLIKTRGQQVTLRCSSQSGHNTVSWYQQALGQGPQFIFQYYREEENGRGNFPPRFSGLQFPNYSSELNVNALELDDSALYLCATSREGANVLTFGAGSRLTVL.

V is TRBV5-1 and J is TRBJ1-1, with 8 positions matching TRBD1. This CDR3 region has 14 residues. Trimming removed 0 bases from V and 6 bases from J; junction bases left unmatched: 4. Germline V CDR1 and CDR2: SGHRS, YFSETQ. CDR3 sequence: CASSLVTGGPEAFF. The CDR3 bases are TGCGCCAGCAGCTTGGTCACAGGGGGTCCTGAAGCTTTCTTT. Full variable domain (outside the CDR3, taken from reference TRBV5-1 and TRBJ1-1): KAGVTQTPRYLIKTRGQQVTLSCSPISGHRSVSWYQQTPGQGLQFLFEYFSETQRNKGNFPGRFSGRQFSNSRSEMNVSTLELGDSALYLCASSLVTGGPEAFFGQGTRLTVV.

The chain has TRBV6-2 or TRBV6-3 and TRBJ2-7; D not resolved. Per the germline V gene, CDR1 is MNHEY and CDR2 is SVGEGT. The CDR3 extends over 14 amino acids. V was shortened by 3 bases and J by 5 bases, with 14 bases between the two germline ends. Here the CDR3 reads CASSYSTSVNEQYF. As DNA, the CDR3 is TGTGCCAGCAGTTATTCCACCTCGGTGAACGAGCAGTACTTC.

In the case of this clone: Other nucleotide sequences in the sample specify the same CDR3. V and J are TRBV6-5 and TRBJ1-1; D is unresolved. V lost 6 bases to trimming and J lost 5 bases, with 13 bases between them. Germline V CDR1 and CDR2: MNHEY, SVGAGI. The CDR3 extends over 13 amino acids. Written as DNA, the CDR3 is TGTGCCAGCAGAACCGGGGTGGGGACTGAAGCTTTCTTT. Residues: CASRTGVGTEAFF.

The J gene is TRBJ2-4, the V gene TRBV12-3 or TRBV12-4, with a possible D match to TRBD1 (5 bases). The CDR3 length is 13 residues. V lost 7 bases to trimming and J lost 5 bases, with 12 bases between them. Here the CDR3 reads CASIRAGQNIQYF. CDR3 coding DNA: TGTGCCAGCATCAGGGCAGGCCAAAACATTCAGTACTTC.

In this sample, this clone turned up a few times. The gene calls are TRBV25-1 and TRBJ2-4; D might be TRBD1 (5 bases). The germline gives CDR1 MGHDK, CDR2 SYGVNS. Trimming left V 2 bases short and J 3 bases short, with 14 bases between. The CDR3 has 16 amino acids. CDR3 bases: TGTGCCAGCAGTGAAATCTCAGGGAATGGCAAAAACATTCAGTACTTC. Translation gives CASSEISGNGKNIQYF.

The chain links TRBV6-5 to TRBJ2-1, with a tentative D call TRBD2 (6 bases). The V and J ends lost 7 bases and 2 bases respectively, with 12 bases between them. The CDR3 is made up of 14 amino acids. CDR1 MNHEY and CDR2 SVGAGI come from the germline V gene. CDR3 in DNA: TGTGCCAGCATCGGGACTCCCCCCTACAATGAGCAGTTCTTC. It is translated as CASIGTPPYNEQFF.

The chain combines TRBV5-4 with TRBJ1-4; D is unclear. The CDR3 contains 16 residues. The germline V gene encodes CDR1 SGHNT and CDR2 YYREEE (reference sequence). Trimming took off 2 bases at V and 4 bases at J, with 15 bases between the two ends. The CDR3 bases are TGTGCCAGCAGCTTTGGCAGGACTACTGATAATGAAAAACTGTTTTTT. It is translated as CASSFGRTTDNEKLFF.

This clone was recorded once. V and J are TRBV5-1 and TRBJ1-6; 7 bases are shared with TRBD1. The V gene's germline CDR1 is SGHRS and CDR2 YFSETQ. This CDR3 has 15 residues. Trimming removed 4 bases from V and 7 bases from J; junction bases left unmatched: 8. The CDR3 DNA reads as TGCGCCAGCAGCGCAGGGGGTTTTGGCAATTCACCCCTCCACTTT. Protein product: CASSAGGFGNSPLHF. The complete variable domain, with remaining parts taken from reference TRBV5-1 and TRBJ1-6, reads KAGVTQTPRYLIKTRGQQVTLSCSPISGHRSVSWYQQTPGQGLQFLFEYFSETQRNKGNFPGRFSGRQFSNSRSEMNVSTLELGDSALYLCASSAGGFGNSPLHFGNGTRLTVT.